Shown below are 28 T cell receptor beta chains from a single sample sequenced in a study of CD4 T cells in relation to SARS-CoV-2 and coronaviruses. For these TCRs, the target antigens are not known. Repertoires were generated with immunoSEQ multiplex PCR, while TCRdb's copy carries only in-frame clones and drops some. The table records about 36,000 clones, just under 85% of them present only once. Sequenced sample: naive CD4+ T cells from PBMCs, cultured in vitro. The subset denotes: naive CD4+ T cells isolated by negative enrichment. The receptors come from an adult with COVID-19.

V usage is TRBV5-1 and J usage is TRBJ2-3; D may be TRBD2 (6 bases). In germline, CDR1 is SGHRS, CDR2 YFSETQ. Trimming removed 3 bases at V and 1 base at J, with 9 bases between. The CDR3 length is 14 residues. CDR3 region: CASSSGLGTDTQYF. In nucleotides, the CDR3 is TGCGCCAGCAGCTCGGGACTCGGCACAGATACGCAGTATTTT.

The chain has TRBV14 and TRBJ2-1, with TRBD1 identical over 9 bases. V dropped 4 bases and J dropped 6; count of bases not matched to a gene: 19. Germline V lookup: CDR1 SGHDN, CDR2 FVKESK. The CDR3 extends over 19 amino acids. In DNA form, the CDR3 reads TGTGCCAGCAGCCCCGAGGACAGGGGATTCGCGGGAGTTCCCAATGAGCAGTTCTTC. Translating it yields CASSPEDRGFAGVPNEQFF.

V gene TRBV6-1 combines with J gene TRBJ1-1; D is possibly TRBD1 (5 bases). Germline V gene lookup returns CDR1 MNHNS and CDR2 SASEGT. V lost 3 bases, J lost 5 bases, and 22 bases lay in between. This CDR3 has 17 residues. In DNA, the CDR3 is TGTGCCAGCAGTGAGCCCGGGGCAGGGCGTTTTCTAACTGAAGCTTTCTTT. This codes for CASSEPGAGRFLTEAFF.

The V gene is TRBV9, the J gene TRBJ1-6; no clear D gene. The CDR3 is 14 residues long. Germline V gene sequence: CDR1 SGDLS, CDR2 YYNGEE. V lost 4 bases to trimming and J lost 10 bases, with 15 bases between them. The CDR3 DNA reads as TGTGCCAGCAGCCCCGGGTGGGTAGAGTCACCCCTCCACTTT. It is translated as CASSPGWVESPLHF. Combining the CDR3 with reference TRBV9 and TRBJ1-6 gives the whole variable domain DSGVTQTPKHLITATGQRVTLRCSPRSGDLSVYWYQQSLDQGLQFLIQYYNGEERAKGNILERFSAQQFPDLHSELNLSSLELGDSALYFCASSPGWVESPLHFGNGTRLTVT.

This rearrangement joins TRBV24-1 to TRBJ2-5; 7 nucleotides agree with TRBD2. CDR1 and CDR2 (germline): KGHDR, SFDVKD. CDR3 length equals 15 residues. Losses at the gene ends were 4 bases for V and 2 bases for J; bases not matched to a gene: 6. DNA for the CDR3: TGTGCCACCAGTGAGGGAGGGCAGCCACAAGAGACCCAGTACTTC. Protein sequence: CATSEGGQPQETQYF.

The chain uses TRBV2 and TRBJ1-6; possible D gene TRBD1, 5 bases. CDR1 and CDR2 from the germline V gene are SNHLY and FYNNEI. The CDR3 extends over 16 amino acids. Trimming pared 5 bases from V and 5 bases from J, leaving 16 bases between. CDR3 loop: CASSLDTLRNNSPLHF. In nucleotides, the CDR3 is TGTGCCAGCAGTCTGGACACCCTTAGAAATAATTCACCCCTCCACTTT.

This clone has a handful of counts. As DNA, the CDR3 is TGTGCCAGCAGTTTAGCAGGGGATCAGCCCCAGCATTTT. Translating gives CASSLAGDQPQHF. This chain connects TRBV27 to TRBJ1-5; tentative D call: TRBD1 (6 bases). The germline V gene encodes CDR1 MNHEY and CDR2 SMNVEV (reference sequence). Trimming cost V 2 bases and J 5 bases, with 7 bases left between them. This CDR3 is built from 13 residues.

V is TRBV19 and J is TRBJ2-7; 10 nucleotides line up with TRBD2. Per the germline V gene, CDR1 is LNHDA and CDR2 is SQIVND (reference sequence). Trimming at V came to 5 bases and at J to 3 bases, leaving 7 bases not matched to a gene. The CDR3 has 15 amino acids. For the CDR3, the DNA is TGTGCCAGTAGTGACATAGCGGGAGGAAACTACGAGCAGTACTTC. Protein: CASSDIAGGNYEQYF.

V gene TRBV27 combines with J gene TRBJ1-5, with D possibly matching TRBD1 (5 bases). This CDR3 contains 16 residues. The germline CDR1 and CDR2 sequences are MNHEY and SMNVEV (reference sequence). The V gene lost 0 bases and the J gene lost 0 bases, with 9 bases spanning the gap. CDR3 DNA sequence: TGTGCCAGCAGTTTATCGGGGGTCACTAGCAATCAGCCCCAGCATTTT. Translation gives CASSLSGVTSNQPQHF.

The chain combines TRBV9 with TRBJ2-6; no firm D call. Per germline, CDR1 SGDLS and CDR2 YYNGEE. CDR3 length: 16 residues. Deletions cut 0 bases from V and 0 bases from J, with 7 bases between. The CDR3 protein is CASSVGSSSGANVLTF. The DNA for the CDR3 is TGTGCCAGCAGCGTAGGTTCGAGCTCTGGGGCCAACGTCCTGACTTTC. The full variable domain, in which reference TRBV9 and TRBJ2-6 provide the parts outside the CDR3, is DSGVTQTPKHLITATGQRVTLRCSPRSGDLSVYWYQQSLDQGLQFLIQYYNGEERAKGNILERFSAQQFPDLHSELNLSSLELGDSALYFCASSVGSSSGANVLTFGAGSRLTVL.

The chain is built from TRBV28 and TRBJ2-1, with unresolved D. V was shortened by 4 bases and J by 6 bases, with 7 bases between the two germline ends. The CDR3 has 12 residues. Germline V lookup: CDR1 MDHEN, CDR2 SYDVKM. The CDR3 nucleotides are TGTGCCAGCAGTTATGGGCTCAATGAGCAGTTCTTC. It encodes CASSYGLNEQFF. Complete variable domain (other parts from reference TRBV28 and TRBJ2-1): DVKVTQSSRYLVKRTGEKVFLECVQDMDHENMFWYRQDPGLGLRLIYFSYDVKMKEKGDIPEGYSVSREKKERFSLILESASTNQTSMYLCASSYGLNEQFFGPGTRLTVL.

The genes are TRBV7-2 and TRBJ1-4; the D is unclear. The CDR3 sequence is 13 residues long. Germline-derived CDR1 and CDR2 are SGHTA and FQGNSA. Trimming removed 8 bases from V and 5 bases from J, with 12 bases in between. The CDR3 sequence is CASSTGRNEKLFF. As DNA, the CDR3 is TGTGCCAGCTCTACGGGGAGAAATGAAAAACTGTTTTTT.

This chain links TRBV10-3 with TRBJ2-5; 9 bases are a match to TRBD2. Germline trimming cut 2 bases from V and 5 bases from J; bases unmatched to any gene: 3. The germline V gene has CDR1 ENHRY and CDR2 SYGVKD. There are 14 residues in the CDR3. CDR3 sequence (DNA): TGTGCCATCAGTGAGGGGACTAGCCAGGAGACCCAGTACTTC. It yields the protein CAISEGTSQETQYF.

The chain has TRBV5-4 and TRBJ1-1; the D is unclear. Trimming left V 4 bases short and J 1 base short, with 11 bases between. This CDR3 is 14 amino acids long. Germline V gene data show CDR1 as SGHNT and CDR2 as YYREEE (reference sequence). The CDR3 DNA sequence: TGTGCCAGCAGCCCAGGTGGAGAGAACACTGAAGCTTTCTTT. This gives the protein CASSPGGENTEAFF.

The chain is built from TRBV6-5 and TRBJ2-7; tentative D call: TRBD1 (6 bases). The V and J ends lost 2 bases and 3 bases respectively, with 14 bases between them. Looked up from germline, CDR1 is MNHEY and CDR2 is SVGAGI. The CDR3 has 15 residues. This CDR3 is CASSYGRTENYEQYF. The CDR3 DNA reads as TGTGCCAGCAGTTACGGCCGGACAGAAAACTACGAGCAGTACTTC.

This clone is a singleton in its sample. The chain uses TRBV18 and TRBJ1-3; D may be TRBD1 (5 bases). There are 17 residues in the CDR3. Germline V gene data show CDR1 as KGHSH and CDR2 as LQKENI. Trimming cost V 1 base and J 3 bases, with 16 bases left between them. The CDR3 region has the DNA TGTGCCAGCTCACCACAAAACCGGGACTTTGTTGGAAACACCATATATTTT. Amino acids: CASSPQNRDFVGNTIYF.

This rearrangement joins TRBV10-3 to TRBJ1-4; D uncertain. The length of the CDR3 is 12 residues. Trimming cost V 3 bases and J 10 bases, with 9 bases left between them. Per germline, CDR1 ENHRY and CDR2 SYGVKD. CDR3 nucleotides: TGTGCCATCAGTGACCCGTTCGGAAAACTGTTTTTT. Protein product: CAISDPFGKLFF.

J is TRBJ1-1 and V is TRBV12-3 or TRBV12-4, with D tentatively TRBD1 (5 bases). V was trimmed by 4 bases and J by 11 bases, leaving 11 bases between them. The length of the CDR3 is 11 residues. The CDR3 bases are TGTGCCAGCAGTTCAGGGTTAGGCGCTTTCTTT. Translation: CASSSGLGAFF.

V is TRBV6-5 and J is TRBJ2-2; D remains unclear. Germline V CDR1 and CDR2: MNHEY, SVGAGI. CDR3 length equals 11 residues. V lost 7 bases to trimming and J lost 7 bases, with 7 bases between them. The CDR3 nucleotides are TGTGCCAGCACCCTCCGCGGGGAGCTGTTTTTT. This codes for CASTLRGELFF.

This chain connects TRBV28 to TRBJ1-5, with unresolved D. This CDR3 spans 12 amino acids. Trimming shortened V by 4 bases and J by 6 bases, and 7 bases separated the two germline ends. Germline V gene sequence: CDR1 MDHEN, CDR2 SYDVKM. In DNA, the CDR3 is TGTGCCAGCAGTTATTTTGGTCAGCCCCAGCATTTT. It translates to CASSYFGQPQHF.

The V gene is TRBV28, the J gene TRBJ1-3; D is undetermined. Germline assignment: CDR1 MDHEN and CDR2 SYDVKM. V was pared by 7 bases and J by 4 bases, with 8 bases between. The length of the CDR3 is 12 residues. This CDR3 reads CASKERGNTIYF. The CDR3 DNA reads TGTGCCAGCAAAGAGAGGGGAAACACCATATATTTT. Combining the CDR3 with reference TRBV28 and TRBJ1-3 gives the whole variable domain DVKVTQSSRYLVKRTGEKVFLECVQDMDHENMFWYRQDPGLGLRLIYFSYDVKMKEKGDIPEGYSVSREKKERFSLILESASTNQTSMYLCASKERGNTIYFGEGSWLTVV.

This chain uses TRBV19 with TRBJ2-3; D unresolved. In germline, CDR1 is LNHDA, CDR2 SQIVND (reference sequence). V gave up 4 bases and J gave up 2 bases, with 1 base separating them. The CDR3 has 11 residues. CDR3 region: CASSNTDTQYF. In nucleotides, the CDR3 is TGTGCCAGTAGTAACACAGATACGCAGTATTTT.

This clone was detected once. In DNA, the CDR3 is TGCGCCAGTCTGGCTCTAGCGGGCGGAGAGGAGACCCAGTACTTC. Translating gives CASLALAGGEETQYF. This chain connects TRBV5-1 to TRBJ2-5; 8 bases align to TRBD2. In germline, CDR1 is SGHRS, CDR2 YFSETQ. Trimming removed 8 bases from V and 5 bases from J; junction bases left unmatched: 14. CDR3 length equals 15 residues. The variable domain in full, with the rest retrieved from reference TRBV5-1 and TRBJ2-5, is KAGVTQTPRYLIKTRGQQVTLSCSPISGHRSVSWYQQTPGQGLQFLFEYFSETQRNKGNFPGRFSGRQFSNSRSEMNVSTLELGDSALYLCASLALAGGEETQYFGPGTRLLVL.

The chain recombines TRBV6-5 with TRBJ2-6, with 7 nucleotides matching TRBD1. Germline V gene data show CDR1 as MNHEY and CDR2 as SVGAGI. The V gene end was trimmed by 4 bases and the J gene end by 1 base; junction bases not matched to a gene: 1. This CDR3 comprises 15 residues. The CDR3 DNA follows: TGTGCCAGCAGTTCAGGGGGTTCTGGGGCCAACGTCCTGACTTTC. This sequence encodes CASSSGGSGANVLTF.

This chain connects TRBV28 to TRBJ2-2; D is unclear. V shed 2 bases and J shed 6 bases, with 7 bases lying between them. Germline V gene lookup returns CDR1 MDHEN and CDR2 SYDVKM. The CDR3 spans 13 residues. CDR3: CASSLHVPGELFF. The CDR3 DNA reads as TGTGCCAGCAGTTTACATGTCCCCGGGGAGCTGTTTTTT.

J is TRBJ1-4 and V is TRBV6-2 or TRBV6-3; 9 bases map to TRBD1. This CDR3 spans 15 amino acids. The J segment lost 5 bases and the V segment lost 5 bases, leaving 6 bases of the junction unmatched. Germline loops: CDR1 MNHEY, CDR2 SVGEGT. The DNA for the CDR3 is TGTGCCAGCAGTAGACCGGGACAGGGAAATGAAAAACTGTTTTTT. Its translation: CASSRPGQGNEKLFF.

The chain carries TRBV13 and TRBJ1-6; tentative D call: TRBD1 (5 bases). Per the germline V gene, CDR1 is PRHDT and CDR2 is FYEKMQ (reference sequence). There are 15 residues in the CDR3. The V and J ends lost 1 base and 10 bases respectively, with 14 bases between them. The CDR3 sequence is CASSLESGGRSPLHF. CDR3 bases: TGTGCCAGCAGCTTAGAGTCGGGGGGACGCTCACCCCTCCACTTT.

The chain has TRBV6-5 and TRBJ1-2; D is undetermined. From germline, CDR1 is MNHEY and CDR2 SVGAGI. The ends were cut back, 11 bases at V and 5 bases at J, with 9 bases in the middle. The CDR3 runs 10 residues. CDR3 sequence reads: CAAIGYGYTF. As DNA, the CDR3 is TGTGCCGCGATCGGGTATGGCTACACCTTC.